The 2 T cell receptor beta chains in this list originate from one sample, sequenced in a study of T-cell memory formation after mild COVID-19. TCRdb itself ran the 5' RACE reads through MiXCR, one entry per CDR3 protein. Of 350,000 to 400,000 distinct CDR3 sequences listed, around 21% were seen once; the top ten hold under 15%. Sequenced material: PBMCs or a T cell subset sorted from them (not recorded which). These TCRs come from an adult woman who had mild COVID-19 (a few samples of this study predate the infection). Cell type and time point are not known.

V and J are TRBV7-3 and TRBJ2-5; 12 bases match TRBD2. The V and J ends lost 5 bases and 5 bases, in that order; junction bases with no gene match: 6. Germline CDR1 reads SGHTA; CDR2 reads FQGTGA. The CDR3 is 15 amino acids. This CDR3 is CASSTTSGGMETQYF. CDR3 nucleotides: TGTGCCAGCAGCACGACTAGCGGGGGAATGGAGACCCAGTACTTC.

This clonotype was counted only a few times. The V call is TRBV11-2, the J call TRBJ2-5, with 9 nucleotides matching TRBD2. CDR1 and CDR2 (germline): SGHAT, FQNNGV. CDR3 length: 16 amino acids. Trimming removed 1 base from V and 5 bases from J; junction bases left unmatched: 8. CDR3 amino acids: CASSLVMGGGAETQYF. In DNA form, the CDR3 reads TGTGCCAGCAGCTTAGTGATGGGCGGGGGGGCCGAGACCCAGTACTTC.